Sequencing of this T cell receptor (beta chain) was carried out in a study of blood T cell repertoires in COVID-19. Overall study: PBMCs, B-cell-depleted T cells, or T cells provided the cDNA or gDNA that made up the material.

The method was immunoSEQ multiplex PCR; TCRdb's version includes in-frame clones alone and lacks a portion of them. The table includes roughly 250,000 clones, about 83% detected once. The CDR3 consists of 15 residues. CDR1 is SQVTM and CDR2 is ANQGSEA in the germline V gene. With V trimmed by 6 bases and J by 0 bases, 5 bases remained unmatched. This chain links TRBV29-1 with TRBJ2-2; 9 bases are a match to TRBD1. The clonotype was recovered from a human donor in a cohort sampled during active COVID-19. The source material was peripheral blood. The CDR3, as DNA: TGCAGCGTCAGGAGGGACAGGGCGAACACCGGGGAGCTGTTTTTT. Amino acids: CSVRRDRANTGELFF.